The clone carrying this T cell receptor (beta chain) occurred a few times. Its antigen is not identified. These data come from a study of identical twins. Study conclusions and caveats: Zero-insertion analyses could be partly confounded by invariant MAIT and iNKT cells.

CDR3 size: 12 residues. Trimming stripped 1 base from V and 10 bases from J, with 8 bases between. CDR1 is SSHAT, CDR2 FNYEAQ, per germline (reference sequence). Everyone who gave samples was a healthy Caucasian. TCRdb re-called the 5' RACE reads through MiXCR, storing one row per CDR3 protein. The sample shows around 18,000 distinct CDR3 sequences, approximately 70% of them seen only once. This TCR was recovered from a woman aged 18-29 years in good health. This table probably holds off-target reads from a library built for another chain. The chain couples TRBV7-7 to TRBJ2-1; no clear D. Specimen: memory (CD45RO+) T cells sorted from blood. Here the CDR3 reads CASSLDKGEQFF. In nucleotides, the CDR3 is TGTGCCAGCAGCTTAGACAAAGGGGAGCAGTTCTTC.